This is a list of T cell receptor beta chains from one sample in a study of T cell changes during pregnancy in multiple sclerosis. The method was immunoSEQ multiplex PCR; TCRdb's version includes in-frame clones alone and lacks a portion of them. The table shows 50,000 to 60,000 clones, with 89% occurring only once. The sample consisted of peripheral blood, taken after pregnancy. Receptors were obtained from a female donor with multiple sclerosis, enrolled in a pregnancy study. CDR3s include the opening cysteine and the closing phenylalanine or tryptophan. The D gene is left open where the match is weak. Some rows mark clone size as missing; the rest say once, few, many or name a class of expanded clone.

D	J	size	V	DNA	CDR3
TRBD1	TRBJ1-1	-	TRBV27	TGTGCCAGCACCAGGACAGGGGGCACTGAAGCTTTCTTT	CASTRTGGTEAFF
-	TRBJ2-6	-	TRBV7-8	TGTGCCAGCAGCGGAGCGGCTGGGGCCAACGTCCTGACTTTC	CASSGAAGANVLTF
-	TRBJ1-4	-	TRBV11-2	TGTGCCAGCAGCTTTGGTCGCGGGAAAGGCCTGTTTTTT	CASSFGRGKGLFF
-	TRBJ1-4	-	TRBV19	TGTGCCGCCAACGGCGGGAGAGGGAATGTTGAAAAACTGTTTTTT	CAANGGRGNVEKLFF
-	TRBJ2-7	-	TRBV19	TGTGCCAGTAGTATTAGACAGCAACCTTCCTACGAGCAGTACTTC	CASSIRQQPSYEQYF
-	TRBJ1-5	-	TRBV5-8	TGTGCCAGCAGCTTCCGACGAGGCCCTGTATCCAATCAGCCCCAGCATTTT	CASSFRRGPVSNQPQHF
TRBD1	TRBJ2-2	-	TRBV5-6	TGTGCCAGCAGCTACGACCCGGGACAGATCACCGGGGAGCTGTTTTTT	CASSYDPGQITGELFF
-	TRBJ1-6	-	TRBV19	TGTGCCAGTAGTTCGGGATATACTAGGGTGTCACCCCTCCACTTT	CASSSGYTRVSPLHF
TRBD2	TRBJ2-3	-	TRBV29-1	TGCAGCGTGGGGACTAGCGGGGGATACACAGATACGCAGTATTTT	CSVGTSGGYTDTQYF
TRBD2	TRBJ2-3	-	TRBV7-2	TGTGCCAGCAGCCAAATCTCGGGGCTAGCGGGGTCCACAGATACGCAGTATTTT	CASSQISGLAGSTDTQYF
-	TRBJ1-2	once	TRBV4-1	TGCGCCAGCAGCCCCCTCGAAGGAGTCTATGGCTACACCTTC	CASSPLEGVYGYTF
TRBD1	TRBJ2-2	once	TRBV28	TGTGCCAGCAGGCGGACAGGGGGGACCGGGGAGCTGTTTTTT	CASRRTGGTGELFF
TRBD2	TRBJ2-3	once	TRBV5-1	TGCGCCAGCAGCCTGGGAATAGCGGGTTTCACAGATACGCAGTATTTT	CASSLGIAGFTDTQYF
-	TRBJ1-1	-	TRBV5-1	TGCGCCAGCAGCTACACAGGGAACACTGAAGCTTTCTTT	CASSYTGNTEAFF
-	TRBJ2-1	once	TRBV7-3	TGTGCCAGCAGCTTAAGTCTACGTTCCTACAATGAGCAGTTCTTC	CASSLSLRSYNEQFF
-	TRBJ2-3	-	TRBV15	TGTGCCACCAGCAGTTCCGTCACAGATACGCAGTATTTT	CATSSSVTDTQYF
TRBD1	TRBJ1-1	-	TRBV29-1	TGCAGCGTTGACCGGACAGGGTCGACTGAAGCTTTCTTT	CSVDRTGSTEAFF
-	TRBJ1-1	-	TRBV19	TGTGCCAGTAGTCCGAGACAGACTGAAGCTTTCTTT	CASSPRQTEAFF
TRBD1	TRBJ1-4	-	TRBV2	TGTGCCAGCAGTGGACAGGGAGTGCGGGTTAATGAAAAACTGTTTTTT	CASSGQGVRVNEKLFF